The sequence of this T cell receptor beta chain was determined in a study of shared clonotypes between healthy human individuals. Study-wide background: Per donor, three plates held CD4 naive cells, three held CD4 memory, two held CD8 naive and one held CD8 memory.

Naive CD8 cells were CD45RO-negative, positively selected for CCR7, excluding terminally differentiated effector memory CD45RA+ cells. The healthy adult donors were HIV-negative and reported no recent acute infections or vaccinations. Whole-study results and caveats: Compared with memory subsets, naive subsets generally had larger estimated richness.

Only in-frame clones appear in the TCRdb table, and some are missing; sequencing was by immunoSEQ multiplex PCR. The sample includes roughly 2.1 million clones, about 92% seen only once; the top ten take under 2%. As concerns this clone: The target antigen is unknown.

Trimming cost V 5 bases and J 1 base, with 11 bases left between them. Per the germline V gene, CDR1 is SGHNT and CDR2 is YENEEA. This CDR3 region has 14 residues. This TCR came from a man between 18 and 29 years old in good health. Some clones in this sample may be carry-over from other donors' samples. The chain is built from TRBV11-3 and TRBJ1-1; D not certain. What was sequenced was naive CD8+ T cells from PBMCs. CDR3 in DNA: TGTGCCAGCAGCCCAGACGGACGGAACACTGAAGCTTTCTTT. It specifies CASSPDGRNTEAFF.